This TCR beta chain comes out of a study of blood T cells in healthy people across ages. Study context: Per two T cells, about one barcoded beta molecule was captured through template switching. Study observations and caveats: For the donors, CMV status was unknown and possibly confounded expanded clonotype changes. Estimated diversity across one million T cells was deemed an underestimate.

A remark on this clonotype: Its matching antigen is unknown.

The CDR3 sequence is 10 residues long. Germline V gene sequence: CDR1 MRHNA, CDR2 SNTAGT. With 9 bases removed from V and 8 bases from J, the gap between germline ends came to 10 bases. The use of a sample-barcoded 5' primer and a J-beta primer mix characterized a second PCR of about 7 to 12 cycles. Researchers report that each sample yielded at least 3 million CDR3-containing paired-end reads. MiXCR, run by TCRdb on the 5' RACE reads, gives a single entry per CDR3 protein. The table shows about 830,000 distinct CDR3 sequences, with about three fifths occurring only once. The sample taken for sequencing was blood. The sequence was obtained from a man aged 30 to 39 in good health. The rearrangement uses TRBV6-4 and TRBJ1-2; the D gene is possibly TRBD1 (6 bases). The CDR3 DNA follows: TGTGCCAGAGGGAGGGGGGGCTACACCTTC. Translation: CARGRGGYTF.